Listed below are T cell receptor beta chains from one sample, sequenced in a study of HIV-infected patients and healthy controls. TCRdb processed the 5' RACE reads anew with MiXCR; each CDR3 protein has one entry. The table shows about 67,000 distinct CDR3 sequences, with roughly a sixth occurring only once. Sequenced sample: CD4+ T cells from blood. All receptors derive from a human donor in good health. CDR3s include the opening cysteine and the closing phenylalanine or tryptophan. The order of the fields is V gene, clone size, J gene, D gene, CDR3 DNA, CDR3 protein. A D gene is named only where the DNA matches it firmly. A row's size may be missing; if present it is once, few, many or a size class.

>TRBV12-3/TRBV12-4|few|TRBJ2-2|TRBD1
TGTGCCAGCAGGCCCGGGACAGGCGTTGCATCAAGGAACACCGGGGAGCTGTTTTTT
CASRPGTGVASRNTGELFF
>TRBV29-1|.|TRBJ2-3|.
TGCAGCGTTGGGGGGGCAGCTGCCACAGATACGCAGTATTTT
CSVGGAAATDTQYF
>TRBV12-3/TRBV12-4|.|TRBJ1-4|.
TGTGCCAGCAGCCAGGGGACTAATGAAAAACTGTTTTTT
CASSQGTNEKLFF
>TRBV6-2/TRBV6-3|.|TRBJ2-1|.
TGTGCCAGCAGTTACGTTGGTCACAATGAGCAGTTCTTC
CASSYVGHNEQFF
>TRBV14|many|TRBJ2-6|.
TGTGCCAGCAGCCAAGGACAGATAAACTCTGGGGCCAACGTCCTGACTTTC
CASSQGQINSGANVLTF
>TRBV7-9|.|TRBJ2-3|.
TGTGCCAGCAGCTTAGCGCTCGTCGTGACTAGGGGAACAGATACGCAGTATTTT
CASSLALVVTRGTDTQYF
>TRBV6-6|.|TRBJ1-2|.
TGTGCCAGCAGTATTCCCTACCGGCACTATGGCTACACCTTC
CASSIPYRHYGYTF
>TRBV20-1|.|TRBJ2-1|TRBD2
TGCAGTGCTGTCGGAAAGACTAGCGGCCGGGGCAATGAGCAGTTCTTC
CSAVGKTSGRGNEQFF
>TRBV7-9|.|TRBJ2-1|.
TGTGCCAGCAGCCCCCGGGGCGGTCCGGCCTACAATGAGCAGTTCTTC
CASSPRGGPAYNEQFF
>TRBV20-1|.|TRBJ2-3|TRBD2
TGCAGTGCTAGAGAAGGGAGCGGGGGGACTGCCGCAGATACGCAGTATTTT
CSAREGSGGTAADTQYF
>TRBV7-8|few|TRBJ2-5|.
TGTGCCAGCCGCAAGTCAAATCAAGAGACCCAGTACTTC
CASRKSNQETQYF
>TRBV14|few|TRBJ2-2|.
TGTGCCAGCAGCCAATTCAAGGGAGACACCGGGGAGCTGTTTTTT
CASSQFKGDTGELFF
>TRBV7-2|.|TRBJ2-3|.
TGTGCCAGCAGCTTGGGGGCGGGCACGGCGTATACGCAGTATTTT
CASSLGAGTAYTQYF
>TRBV20-1|.|TRBJ1-5|.
TGCAGTGCTAGAGGGGCCGGGGATCATCAGCCCCAGCATTTT
CSARGAGDHQPQHF
>TRBV12-3/TRBV12-4|.|TRBJ1-2|.
TGTGCCAGCACCGTGAACAGGGACCAATATGGCTACACCTTC
CASTVNRDQYGYTF
>TRBV2|few|TRBJ1-3|.
TGTGCCAGCAGGGCAGGGAACTCTGGAAACACCATATATTTT
CASRAGNSGNTIYF
>TRBV7-2|many|TRBJ2-5|TRBD2
TGTGCCAGCAGCTTAGCTCCCGGACTAGCGGAGACCCAGTACTTC
CASSLAPGLAETQYF
>TRBV2|.|TRBJ2-5|.
TGTGCCAGCAGTGAAATGCTAGCTGGAGAGACCCAGTACTTC
CASSEMLAGETQYF
>TRBV6-5|many|TRBJ1-5|.
TGTGCCAGCAGCACCACAGGGAACCAGCCCCAGCATTTT
CASSTTGNQPQHF
>TRBV6-6|.|TRBJ2-5|TRBD1
TGTGCCAGCACCCAAAACGACAGGGGGACCCAGTACTTC
CASTQNDRGTQYF
>TRBV13|few|TRBJ1-2|.
TGTGCCAGCAGCTTACGAGGGCGTCGTAACTATGGCTACACCTTC
CASSLRGRRNYGYTF
>TRBV6-2/TRBV6-3|.|TRBJ2-7|.
TGTGCCAGCAGTTACTCGCGTTGGGGGGAGCAGTACTTC
CASSYSRWGEQYF
>TRBV20-1|many|TRBJ2-4|.
TGCAGTGCCATACGTGGCTTGCGGCTAGCCAAAAACATTCAGTACTTC
CSAIRGLRLAKNIQYF
>TRBV18|.|TRBJ2-6|TRBD1
TGTGCCAGCTCAGGAACAGGGGGCGCATCCCGTGTGGGGGCCAACGTCCTGACTTTC
CASSGTGGASRVGANVLTF
>TRBV28|.|TRBJ1-1|TRBD1
TGTGCCAGCAGTACCTCTGGACAGGGGGCGCTTGGTGAAGCTTTCTTT
CASSTSGQGALGEAFF
>TRBV21-1|few|TRBJ1-5|.
TGTGCCACCCATCAGCCCCAGCATTTT
CATHQPQHF
>TRBV7-3|many|TRBJ2-3|.
TGTGCCAGCAGCCGACACCCCCCCACAGATACGCAGTATTTT
CASSRHPPTDTQYF
>TRBV2|.|TRBJ2-7|.
TGTGCCTTGAGGAAAGAGTCCTACGAGCAGTACTTC
CALRKESYEQYF
>TRBV18|.|TRBJ1-1|.
TGTGCCAGCTCATTATCTTTAGGAGTGGCTGAAGCTTTCTTT
CASSLSLGVAEAFF
>TRBV21-1|many|TRBJ1-6|.
TGTGCCAGCAGCAAATGGGCCAGGATAGTACCCCTCCACTTT
CASSKWARIVPLHF
>TRBV19|few|TRBJ1-3|.
TGTGCCAGTAGTATGGTCTCTTCTGGAAACACCATATATTTT
CASSMVSSGNTIYF
>TRBV7-2|many|TRBJ2-3|.
TGTGCCAGCACATTGGGACGCAGACGCACAGATACGCAGTATTTT
CASTLGRRRTDTQYF
>TRBV29-1|.|TRBJ2-1|TRBD2
TGCAGCGTTCGGACTAGCGGGAGCCGCAATGAGCAGTTCTTC
CSVRTSGSRNEQFF
>TRBV6-1|.|TRBJ1-5|.
TGTGCCAGCAGTGAAGGACAAAGCCGCAATCAGCCCCAGCATTTT
CASSEGQSRNQPQHF
>TRBV7-2|.|TRBJ2-5|TRBD1
TGTGCCAGCAGCTCGGGACAGGGGCAAGAGACCCAGTACTTC
CASSSGQGQETQYF
>TRBV7-9|few|TRBJ2-2|TRBD1
TGTGCCAGCAGCCTCCGGGACAGGGGCTACACCGGGGAGCTGTTTTTT
CASSLRDRGYTGELFF
>TRBV9|.|TRBJ2-3|.
TGTGCCAGCAGCGAAAGACCCGCAGATACGCAGTATTTT
CASSERPADTQYF
>TRBV6-2/TRBV6-3|many|TRBJ2-2|.
TGTGCCAGCCAGACGGGGAACACCGGGGAGCTGTTTTTT
CASQTGNTGELFF
>TRBV28|.|TRBJ1-5|TRBD1
TGTGCCAGTTGGGACAGGGATCAGCCCCAGCATTTT
CASWDRDQPQHF
>TRBV7-3|few|TRBJ1-1|.
TGTGCCAGCAGCTCGACAACGGCCCCGAACACTGAAGCTTTCTTT
CASSSTTAPNTEAFF
>TRBV27|few|TRBJ2-6|TRBD1
TGTGCCAGCAGGACCGGGACAGGTGCTTTCTCTGGGGCCAACGTCCTGACTTTC
CASRTGTGAFSGANVLTF
>TRBV7-3|many|TRBJ2-1|TRBD2
TGTGCCAGCAGCTTAACTAGCGGGGTCTCCTACAATGAGCAGTTCTTC
CASSLTSGVSYNEQFF
>TRBV12-3/TRBV12-4|few|TRBJ2-7|TRBD2
TGTGCCAGCAGTTTAGCTCTGGGTCAGCGGGAGGTGTACTTC
CASSLALGQREVYF
>TRBV12-3/TRBV12-4|.|TRBJ1-1|.
TGTGCCAGCAGTTTATGGCACGACACTGAAGCTTTCTTT
CASSLWHDTEAFF
>TRBV18|few|TRBJ1-1|.
TGTGCCAGCTCACCGGGCCGCAGCCCCACGAACACTGAAGCTTTCTTT
CASSPGRSPTNTEAFF
>TRBV27|.|TRBJ2-3|.
TGTGCCAGCAGTCCTGCCATCGGACCTAGGGGTTACACAGATACGCAGTATTTT
CASSPAIGPRGYTDTQYF
>TRBV4-2|.|TRBJ1-6|TRBD1
TGTGCCAGCAGCCAAGATGGGACAGGGGGCGCCCCCCTCCACTTT
CASSQDGTGGAPLHF
>TRBV19|.|TRBJ1-1|.
TGTGCCAGTAGCATAACTTCGACAGGGAACACTGAAGCTTTCTTT
CASSITSTGNTEAFF
>TRBV7-2|few|TRBJ2-7|.
TGTGCCAGCAGCTTAGCCGGGGGCCGCTACGAGCAGTACTTC
CASSLAGGRYEQYF
>TRBV2|few|TRBJ2-1|TRBD2
TGTGCCAGCAGTCTAGCGGGAGGTAGGAATGAGCAGTTCTTC
CASSLAGGRNEQFF
>TRBV5-1|.|TRBJ2-3|TRBD2
TGCGCCAGCAGCTTCGGGGGGTCAGATACGCAGTATTTT
CASSFGGSDTQYF
>TRBV20-1|.|TRBJ1-5|TRBD1
TGCAGTGCTCAGACAGGGCCGGAACAGCCCCAGCATTTT
CSAQTGPEQPQHF
>TRBV9|few|TRBJ2-7|TRBD2
TGTGCCAGCAGCGTAGGAGCTAGCGGCCTCTACGAGCAGTACTTC
CASSVGASGLYEQYF
>TRBV3-1|many|TRBJ2-7|.
TGTGCCAGCAGCCAAGCGGCAGGGGCCAGCTACGAGCAGTACTTC
CASSQAAGASYEQYF
>TRBV14|.|TRBJ2-2|.
TGTGCCAGCAGCCAAGGGCTACGCACCGGGGAGCTGTTTTTT
CASSQGLRTGELFF